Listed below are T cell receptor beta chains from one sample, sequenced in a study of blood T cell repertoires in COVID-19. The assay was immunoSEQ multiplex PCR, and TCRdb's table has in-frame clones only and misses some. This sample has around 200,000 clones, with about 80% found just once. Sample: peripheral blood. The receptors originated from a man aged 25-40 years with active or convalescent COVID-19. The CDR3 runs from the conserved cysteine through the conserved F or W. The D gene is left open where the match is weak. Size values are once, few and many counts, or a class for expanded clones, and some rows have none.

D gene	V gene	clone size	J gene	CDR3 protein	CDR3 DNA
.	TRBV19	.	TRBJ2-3	CASIDGTSFTDTQYF	TGTGCCAGTATTGACGGGACTTCTTTCACAGATACGCAGTATTTT
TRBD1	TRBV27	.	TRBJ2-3	CASRQGATDTQYF	TGTGCCAGCAGACAGGGGGCGACAGATACGCAGTATTTT
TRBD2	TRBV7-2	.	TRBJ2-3	CASSLAQRGTDTQYF	TGTGCCAGCAGCTTAGCCCAGCGGGGTACAGATACGCAGTATTTT
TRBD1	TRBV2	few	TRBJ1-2	CASSEIGQAHTF	TGTGCCAGCAGTGAGATCGGACAGGCCCACACCTTC
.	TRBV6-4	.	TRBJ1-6	CASSEDPGTGGSALHF	TGTGCCAGCAGTGAGGACCCCGGGACGGGGGGATCGGCCCTCCACTTT
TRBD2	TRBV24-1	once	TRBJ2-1	CATSEALGLAGGPAREQFF	TGTGCCACCAGTGAAGCTCTTGGCCTAGCGGGAGGCCCTGCCCGTGAGCAGTTCTTC
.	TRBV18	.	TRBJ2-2	CASSPLPLQGMNTGELFF	TGTGCCAGCTCACCACTTCCCTTACAGGGAATGAACACCGGGGAGCTGTTTTTT
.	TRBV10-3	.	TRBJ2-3	CAISESNSPPSTDTQYF	TGTGCCATCAGTGAGTCTAACAGTCCTCCGAGCACAGATACGCAGTATTTT
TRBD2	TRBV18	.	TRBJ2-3	CASSPGGLSTDTQYF	TGTGCCAGCTCACCAGGGGGACTAAGCACAGATACGCAGTATTTT
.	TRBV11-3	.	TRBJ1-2	CASSSEGAPYGYTF	TGTGCCAGCAGCTCCGAGGGCGCCCCCTATGGCTACACCTTC
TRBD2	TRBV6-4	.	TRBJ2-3	CASSDSGTSADTQYF	TGTGCCAGCAGTGACTCCGGGACTAGCGCAGATACGCAGTATTTT
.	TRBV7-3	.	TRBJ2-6	CASSRPGVSGANVLTF	TGTGCCAGCAGCCGGCCGGGAGTTTCTGGGGCCAACGTCCTGACTTTC
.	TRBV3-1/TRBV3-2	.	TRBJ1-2	CASSQPTDYGYTF	TGTGCCAGCAGCCAGCCGACAGACTATGGCTACACCTTC
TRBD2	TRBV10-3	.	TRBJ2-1	CATWAGGLLLGNEQFF	TGTGCCACCTGGGCGGGAGGTTTACTATTAGGCAATGAGCAGTTCTTC
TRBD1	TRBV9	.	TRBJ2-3	CASSVRDRASTDTQYF	TGTGCCAGCAGCGTCAGAGACAGGGCTAGCACAGATACGCAGTATTTT
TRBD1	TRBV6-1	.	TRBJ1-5	CASSEGQRNQPQHF	TGTGCCAGCAGTGAGGGACAGCGGAATCAGCCCCAGCATTTT
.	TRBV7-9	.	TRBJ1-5	CASSLDFVPQHF	TGTGCCAGCAGCTTAGACTTCGTGCCCCAGCATTTT
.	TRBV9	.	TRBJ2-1	CASSVEATPYNEQFF	TGTGCCAGCAGCGTAGAAGCCACCCCTTACAATGAGCAGTTCTTC
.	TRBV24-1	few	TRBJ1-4	CATSDFPGGTEISEKLFF	TGTGCCACCAGTGATTTCCCTGGCGGGACCGAAATTTCTGAAAAACTGTTTTTT
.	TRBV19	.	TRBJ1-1	CASNRDPRAEAFF	TGTGCCAGTAACAGGGACCCGAGGGCTGAAGCTTTCTTT
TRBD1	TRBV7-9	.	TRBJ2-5	CASSVQGEGTQYF	TGTGCCAGCAGCGTACAGGGGGAAGGGACCCAGTACTTC
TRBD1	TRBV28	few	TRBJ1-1	CASRDRDTEAFF	TGTGCCAGCAGGGACAGGGACACTGAAGCTTTCTTT
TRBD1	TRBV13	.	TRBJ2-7	CASSLDRGPYHEQYF	TGTGCCAGCAGCCTTGACAGGGGCCCGTACCACGAGCAGTACTTC
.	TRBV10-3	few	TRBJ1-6	CATRVEGNNSPLHF	TGTGCCACGAGGGTGGAGGGGAATAATTCACCCCTCCACTTT
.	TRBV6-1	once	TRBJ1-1	CASSEVGGTEAFF	TGTGCCAGCAGTGAAGTAGGGGGCACTGAAGCTTTCTTT
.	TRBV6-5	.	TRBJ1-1	CASSLRFVGDTEAFF	TGTGCCAGCAGTTTACGATTCGTCGGGGACACTGAAGCTTTCTTT
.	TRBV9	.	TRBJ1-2	CASSVAGENDYGYTF	TGTGCCAGCAGCGTAGCCGGGGAAAACGACTATGGCTACACCTTC
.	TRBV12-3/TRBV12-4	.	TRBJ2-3	CASAHQDTQYF	TGTGCCAGCGCCCACCAGGATACGCAGTATTTT
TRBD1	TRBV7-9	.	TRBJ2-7	CASSLIRTGNYEQYF	TGTGCCAGCAGCCTAATCCGGACAGGAAACTACGAGCAGTACTTC
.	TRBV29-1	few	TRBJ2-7	CSVPGSLEEQYF	TGCAGCGTGCCGGGATCCCTAGAGGAGCAGTACTTC
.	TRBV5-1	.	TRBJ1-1	CASSTGQSPVGTEAFF	TGCGCCAGCAGCACGGGACAAAGTCCTGTGGGGACTGAAGCTTTCTTT
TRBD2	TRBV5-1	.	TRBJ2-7	CASSLVGGRRGEQYF	TGCGCCAGCTCTCTAGTGGGCGGGAGACGGGGCGAGCAGTACTTC
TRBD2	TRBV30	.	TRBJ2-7	CAFSGSVGEQYF	TGTGCCTTTAGCGGGAGTGTAGGGGAGCAGTACTTC
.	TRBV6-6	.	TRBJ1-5	CASSYAETNQPQHF	TGTGCCAGCAGTTACGCGGAGACCAATCAGCCCCAGCATTTT
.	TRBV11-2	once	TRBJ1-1	CASSLGRTNTEAFF	TGTGCCAGCAGCTTAGGGAGGACTAACACTGAAGCTTTCTTT
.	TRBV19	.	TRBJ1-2	CASSSRPGDSYTF	TGTGCCAGTAGTTCAAGACCCGGGGATAGCTACACCTTC
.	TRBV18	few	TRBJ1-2	CASSPPTGPYGYTF	TGTGCCAGCTCACCACCGACAGGCCCCTATGGCTACACCTTC
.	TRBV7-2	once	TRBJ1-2	CASSPPSAGNYGYTF	TGTGCCAGCAGCCCCCCCTCGGCAGGCAACTATGGCTACACCTTC
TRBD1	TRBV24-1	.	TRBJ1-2	CATKGQGSYGYTF	TGTGCCACCAAGGGACAGGGAAGCTATGGCTACACCTTC
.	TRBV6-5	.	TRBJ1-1	CASSYSSGAHTEAFF	TGTGCCAGCAGTTACTCGTCAGGGGCTCACACTGAAGCTTTCTTT
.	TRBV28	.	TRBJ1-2	CASSLLGVVGSGSYGYTF	TGTGCCAGCAGTTTATTGGGGGTAGTGGGTTCCGGGAGCTATGGCTACACCTTC
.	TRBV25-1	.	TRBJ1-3	CASSEGGRGGNTIYF	TGTGCCAGCAGTGAAGGCGGGAGGGGTGGAAACACCATATATTTT
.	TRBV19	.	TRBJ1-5	CASSLRRDTETNQPQHF	TGTGCCAGTAGTCTCCGCCGGGACACGGAAACCAATCAGCCCCAGCATTTT
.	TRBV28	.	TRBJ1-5	CASSLRKSHSNQPQHF	TGTGCCAGCAGTTTGAGAAAATCCCATAGCAATCAGCCCCAGCATTTT
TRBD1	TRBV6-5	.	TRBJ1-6	CASSYVTGGNSPLHF	TGTGCCAGCAGTTACGTGACAGGGGGGAATTCACCCCTCCACTTT
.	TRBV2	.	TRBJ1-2	CASSEDHLARYTF	TGTGCCAGCAGTGAGGATCACTTAGCCCGCTACACCTTC
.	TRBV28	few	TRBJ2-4	CASSSYISGRGPRIPSIQYF	TGTGCCAGCAGTTCGTATATTTCCGGCAGGGGCCCCCGTATCCCCAGCATTCAGTACTTC
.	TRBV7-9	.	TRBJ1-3	CASSSGYTIYF	TGTGCCAGCAGTTCGGGGTACACCATATATTTT
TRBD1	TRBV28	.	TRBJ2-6	CASSSGQGSSGANVLTF	TGTGCCAGCAGTTCTGGACAGGGGTCCTCTGGGGCCAACGTCCTGACTTTC
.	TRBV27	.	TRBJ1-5	CASSLPPIVVRGNQPQHF	TGTGCCAGCAGTCTGCCACCGATCGTCGTTCGCGGCAATCAGCCCCAGCATTTT
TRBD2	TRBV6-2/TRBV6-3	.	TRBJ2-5	CASSASGETQYF	TGTGCCAGCAGTGCTAGCGGGGAGACCCAGTACTTC
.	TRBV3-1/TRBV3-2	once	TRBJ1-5	CASSQVGGGRPQHF	TGTGCCAGCAGCCAAGTGGGGGGGGGAAGGCCCCAGCATTTT
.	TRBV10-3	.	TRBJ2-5	CAISVTQQGRETQYF	TGTGCCATCAGTGTGACTCAACAAGGGAGGGAGACCCAGTACTTC
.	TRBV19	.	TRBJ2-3	CASSKERRDTQYF	TGTGCCAGTAGTAAGGAGAGGCGAGATACGCAGTATTTT
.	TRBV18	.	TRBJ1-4	CASSRVLGQANEKLFF	TGTGCCAGCTCACGGGTACTAGGGCAAGCTAATGAAAAACTGTTTTTT
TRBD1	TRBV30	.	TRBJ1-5	CAWSVGGRGLGQPQHF	TGTGCCTGGAGTGTAGGGGGCAGGGGGCTCGGTCAGCCCCAGCATTTT